Many counts were recorded for the clone carrying this T cell receptor (beta chain). Its specificity is not known. The record originates from a study of T cell repertoires in cytomegalovirus infection. Study as a whole: Carrying CMV and the relevant HLA type showed in public TCR beta signatures.

TCRdb called the reads again in MiXCR, with one record for every CDR3 protein. The table records 700,000 to 900,000 distinct CDR3 sequences, around 29% of them present only once. This clonotype was obtained from a human donor in good health (CMV status not recorded). Some clones in this sample may be carry-over from other donors' samples. The specimen was cultured CD8+ T cells from PBMCs, collected from culture after CMV antigen stimulation.

CDR3 region: CASSPGDKNTGELFF. In DNA form, the CDR3 reads TGTGCCAGCAGCCCAGGAGACAAAAACACCGGGGAGCTGTTTTTT. This chain connects TRBV11-3 to TRBJ2-2; D is undetermined. V was pared by 5 bases and J by 2 bases, with 12 bases between. Germline CDR1 SGHNT, CDR2 YENEEA. The CDR3 has 15 residues.